This T cell receptor beta chain is drawn from a study of PD-1 blockade in mismatch repair-deficient tumors. The assay was immunoSEQ multiplex PCR, and TCRdb's table has in-frame clones only and misses some. The sample includes some 120,000 clones, around 86% of them seen just once. The CDR3 covers 14 residues. The V gene end was trimmed by 3 bases and the J gene end by 8 bases; junction bases not matched to a gene: 6. From germline, CDR1 is WSHSY and CDR2 SAAADI. This chain connects TRBV10-2 to TRBJ2-7, with TRBD1 matching over 11 bases. The source is an adult with mismatch repair-deficient cancer. This sample comprised peripheral blood, obtained 44 weeks after starting pembrolizumab. CDR3 loop: CASSDWDRGSKQYF. CDR3 sequence (DNA): TGCGCCAGCAGTGATTGGGACAGGGGGTCCAAGCAGTACTTC.